This TCR beta chain derives from a study of blood T cell repertoires in COVID-19. Turning to the study itself: COVID-19 samples, acute and convalescent, were from the United States, Italy and Spain. Nucleic acid was either cDNA or gDNA, and it came from T cells, B-cell-depleted T cells, or PBMCs.

V shed 4 bases and J 9 bases; nucleotides not matched to a gene: 3. The CDR3 has 12 amino acids. Germline lookup yields CDR1 MGHDK and CDR2 SYGVNS. Original analysis: Reference gene primers were amplified, and this amplification served to estimate nucleated cell counts. Data came from immunoSEQ multiplex PCR; TCRdb stores just in-frame clones and leaves some out. That table supplies the V and J calls and clone size; D and trimming were determined from the DNA. The sample yields approximately 93,000 clones, more than 70% seen once. The sample comprised peripheral blood. The sequence derives from a man aged 55 to 70 with acute or convalescent COVID-19. The chain has TRBV25-1 and TRBJ1-2, with 9 positions matching TRBD1. This CDR3 is CASSGGTGSYTF. The CDR3 DNA reads as TGTGCCAGCAGTGGCGGGACAGGGAGCTACACCTTC.